One and the same sample provided the 17 T cell receptor beta chains below, sequenced in a study of cytomegalovirus exposure and HLA in healthy donors. The PCR employed 60 Vbeta primers together with 13 Jbeta primers. Sequenced by immunoSEQ multiplex PCR; TCRdb stores in-frame clones only, minus some. The sample has about 150,000 clones, and its top ten clones hold around 1.5%. The source material was PBMCs. The receptors originated from a woman in her fifties or sixties in good health and CMV-seronegative.

This rearrangement joins TRBV28 to TRBJ2-7, with TRBD1 identical over 7 bases. Unmatched junction bases numbered 14, after V lost 8 bases and J lost 4 bases. The length of the CDR3 is 15 residues. The germline gives CDR1 MDHEN, CDR2 SYDVKM. As DNA, the CDR3 is TGTGCCAGCCTACTCTCTACAGGGGCCCAGTACGAGCAGTACTTC. Protein product: CASLLSTGAQYEQYF.

The V gene is TRBV28, the J gene TRBJ2-3; 11 positions agree with TRBD2. The CDR3 runs to 16 residues. V dropped 3 bases and J dropped 5; count of bases not matched to a gene: 7. Looked up from germline, CDR1 is MDHEN and CDR2 is SYDVKM. This CDR3 reads CASSFGSGRAEDTQYF. Here the CDR3 DNA reads TGTGCCAGCAGTTTTGGTAGCGGGAGGGCCGAAGATACGCAGTATTTT.

The V call is TRBV7-6, the J call TRBJ1-2; weak D call: TRBD1 (5 bases). The CDR3 is 13 amino acids. V lost 5 bases and J 4 bases, leaving 11 bases between the germline ends. Germline V gene sequence: CDR1 SGHVS, CDR2 FNYEAQ. The CDR3, as DNA: TGTGCCAGCAGCCCGGGGGGGGGCTATGGCTACACCTTC. This sequence encodes CASSPGGGYGYTF.

This sequence joins TRBV30 and TRBJ2-1; 14 nucleotides match TRBD2. CDR1 is GTSNPN, CDR2 SVGIG, per germline (reference sequence). The J segment lost 7 bases and the V segment lost 2 bases, leaving 7 bases of the junction unmatched. The CDR3 contains 16 residues. The CDR3: CAWSLGTSGSGNEQFF. In DNA, the CDR3 is TGTGCCTGGAGTTTAGGGACTAGCGGGAGTGGGAATGAGCAGTTCTTC.

A remark on this clone: Relative to the germline gene, one junction end is altered; a read error may explain this. The gene calls are TRBV4-2 and TRBJ2-7, with D maybe TRBD2 (5 bases). Looked up from germline, CDR1 is LGHNA and CDR2 is YNFKEQ. The length of the CDR3 is 16 residues. The DNA for the CDR3 is TGTGTCAGCAGCCAAGATAGGAGCGGATTAACGTACGAGCAGTACTTC. It yields the protein CVSSQDRSGLTYEQYF.

In DNA, the CDR3 is TGTGCCAGCAGCTTGAGGACAGGGTTGTACGAGCAGTACTTC. It yields the protein CASSLRTGLYEQYF. The gene calls are TRBV27 and TRBJ2-7; 8 nucleotides line up with TRBD1. This CDR3 is 14 amino acids long. Germline CDR1 reads MNHEY; CDR2 reads SMNVEV (reference sequence). V trimming: 6 bases; J trimming: 4 bases; junction bases outside the gene matches: 8.

V usage is TRBV2 and J usage is TRBJ2-3; D is unclear. From germline, CDR1 is SNHLY and CDR2 FYNNEI. The germline V and J ends were trimmed by 6 bases and 6 bases, with 7 bases remaining between them. The CDR3 is made up of 11 amino acids. The CDR3 bases are TGTGCCAGCAGCGTATTCGATACGCAGTATTTT. Amino acids: CASSVFDTQYF.

The chain combines TRBV15 with TRBJ2-7; D uncertain. The CDR3 extends over 14 amino acids. Trimming left V 3 bases short and J 5 bases short, with 14 bases between. Germline V gene lookup returns CDR1 LNHNV and CDR2 YYDKDF (reference sequence). CDR3 nucleotide sequence: TGTGCCACCAGCAGTACGCAGACATTCCACGAGCAGTACTTC. Its protein is CATSSTQTFHEQYF.

The chain couples TRBV27 to TRBJ1-1; 9 bases map to TRBD1. CDR3 length: 12 residues. Looked up from germline, CDR1 is MNHEY and CDR2 is SMNVEV (reference sequence). The J segment lost 6 bases and the V segment lost 5 bases, leaving 1 base of the junction unmatched. CDR3 in amino acids: CASSDRGSEAFF. CDR3 in DNA: TGTGCCAGCAGTGACAGGGGGTCTGAAGCTTTCTTT.

The chain carries TRBV5-1 and TRBJ2-5; 13 nucleotides line up with TRBD2. Germline V gene lookup returns CDR1 SGHRS and CDR2 YFSETQ. This CDR3 contains 20 residues. J lost 1 base, V lost 7 bases, and 19 bases had no gene match. CDR3 nucleotides: TGCGCCAGCTCGCGACAGGGCGGACTAGCGGGGGCAGAACTCCAAGAGACCCAGTACTTC. This gives the protein CASSRQGGLAGAELQETQYF.

The chain employs TRBV19 and TRBJ1-3, with 7 bases matching TRBD1. The length of the CDR3 is 14 residues. The germline CDR1 and CDR2 sequences are LNHDA and SQIVND (reference sequence). The J segment lost 1 base and the V segment lost 9 bases, leaving 6 bases of the junction unmatched. This CDR3 is CASGQAASGNTIYF. As DNA, the CDR3 is TGTGCCAGCGGACAGGCTGCGTCTGGAAACACCATATATTTT.

The V gene is TRBV5-6, the J gene TRBJ1-1, with unresolved D. V lost 4 bases, J lost 4 bases, and 11 bases lay in between. The CDR3 contains 13 residues. Germline values: CDR1 SGHDT, CDR2 YYEEEE. The CDR3 is CASSREVGTEAFF. CDR3 in DNA: TGTGCCAGCAGCAGGGAGGTAGGCACTGAAGCTTTCTTT.

With respect to this clone: The sample carries other DNA sequences with the same CDR3. This CDR3 is CASSQRRQGNAQPQHF. In DNA form, the CDR3 reads TGCGCCAGCAGCCAACGGAGACAGGGGAACGCCCAGCCCCAGCATTTT. The rearrangement links TRBV4-1 to TRBJ1-5; 8 bases fit TRBD1. The CDR3 is 16 residues long. The V segment lost 2 bases and the J segment 7 bases; nucleotides outside the gene matches: 10. Germline CDR1 is MGHRA and CDR2 is YSYEKL.

The chain joins TRBV10-3 to TRBJ2-5; the D gene is possibly TRBD2 (6 bases). The germline V gene encodes CDR1 ENHRY and CDR2 SYGVKD. Trimming cost V 8 bases and J 5 bases, with 15 bases left between them. CDR3 length: 13 amino acids. The CDR3 bases are TGTGCCATCCGTCAGGGAGGTTGGGAGACCCAGTACTTC. It codes for CAIRQGGWETQYF.

The V and J genes are TRBV5-1 and TRBJ2-5, with 7 bases lining up with TRBD2. Germline trimming cut 0 bases from V and 5 bases from J; bases unmatched to any gene: 10. Germline CDR1 reads SGHRS; CDR2 reads YFSETQ. This CDR3 has 16 amino acids. The CDR3 loop is CASSLGGAGAVETQYF. The CDR3 region has the DNA TGCGCCAGCAGCTTGGGAGGGGCGGGAGCGGTGGAGACCCAGTACTTC.

V gene TRBV6-1 combines with J gene TRBJ2-3, with 8 positions matching TRBD2. The junction had 5 bases not matched to a gene; V was cut back by 1 base and J by 2 bases. The CDR3 spans 16 residues. Germline lookup yields CDR1 MNHNS and CDR2 SASEGT. In DNA form, the CDR3 reads TGTGCCAGCAGTGAAGTCCTAGCGGGTAACACAGATACGCAGTATTTT. Translated: CASSEVLAGNTDTQYF.

The rearrangement joins TRBV7-2 to TRBJ2-1; the match to TRBD1 covers 7 bases. The germline gives CDR1 SGHTA, CDR2 FQGNSA. Trimming removed 5 bases from V and 0 bases from J; junction bases left unmatched: 10. CDR3 length: 17 amino acids. The CDR3 DNA follows: TGTGCCAGCAGCCCGGACAGGCCCGTCGTCTCCTACAATGAGCAGTTCTTC. It yields the protein CASSPDRPVVSYNEQFF.